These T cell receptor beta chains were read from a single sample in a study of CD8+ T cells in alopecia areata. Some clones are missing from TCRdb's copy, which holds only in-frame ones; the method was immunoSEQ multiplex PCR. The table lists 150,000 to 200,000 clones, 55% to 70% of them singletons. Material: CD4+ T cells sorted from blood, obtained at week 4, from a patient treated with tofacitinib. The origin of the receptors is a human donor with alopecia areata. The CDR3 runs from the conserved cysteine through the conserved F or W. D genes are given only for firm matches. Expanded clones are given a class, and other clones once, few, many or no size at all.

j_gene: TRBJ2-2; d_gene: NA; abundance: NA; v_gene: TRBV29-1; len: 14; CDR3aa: CSVAGRGGLGELFF; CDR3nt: TGCAGCGTTGCGGGTCGAGGGGGTCTCGGGGAGCTGTTTTTT
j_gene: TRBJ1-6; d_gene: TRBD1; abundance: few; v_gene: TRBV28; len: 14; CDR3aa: CASSSTGLSSPLHF; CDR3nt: TGTGCCAGCAGTTCGACAGGGTTGAGTTCACCCCTCCACTTT
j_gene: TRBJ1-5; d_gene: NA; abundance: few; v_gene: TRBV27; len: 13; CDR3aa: CASSLSGNQPQHF; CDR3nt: TGTGCCAGCAGTTTATCGGGCAATCAGCCCCAGCATTTT
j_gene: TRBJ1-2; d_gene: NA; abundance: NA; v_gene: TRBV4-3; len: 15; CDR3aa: CASSQVTGTNYGYTF; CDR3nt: TGCGCCAGCAGCCAAGTGACAGGAACTAACTATGGCTACACCTTC
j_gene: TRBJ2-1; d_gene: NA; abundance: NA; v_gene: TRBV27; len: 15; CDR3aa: CASAPRWLGVNEQFF; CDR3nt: TGTGCCAGCGCTCCCAGATGGTTGGGGGTCAATGAGCAGTTCTTC
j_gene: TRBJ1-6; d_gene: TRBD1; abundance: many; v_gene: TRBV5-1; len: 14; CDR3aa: CASSPDRGRSPLHF; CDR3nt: TGCGCCAGCAGCCCGGACAGGGGTCGCTCACCCCTCCACTTT
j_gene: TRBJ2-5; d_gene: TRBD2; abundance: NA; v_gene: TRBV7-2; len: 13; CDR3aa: CASSWGTSETQYF; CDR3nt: TGTGCCAGCAGCTGGGGGACTAGCGAGACCCAGTACTTC
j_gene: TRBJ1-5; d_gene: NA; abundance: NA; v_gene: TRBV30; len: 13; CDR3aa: CAWSEQPNQPQHF; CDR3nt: TGTGCCTGGAGTGAACAGCCCAATCAGCCCCAGCATTTT
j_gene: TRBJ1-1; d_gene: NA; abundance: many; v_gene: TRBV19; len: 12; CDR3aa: CATLRGTLEAFF; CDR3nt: TGTGCCACCCTCCGCGGGACACTTGAAGCTTTCTTT
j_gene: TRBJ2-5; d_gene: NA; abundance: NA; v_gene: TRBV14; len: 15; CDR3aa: CASSQDWAGRETQYF; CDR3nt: TGTGCCAGCAGCCAAGATTGGGCGGGAAGAGAGACCCAGTACTTC
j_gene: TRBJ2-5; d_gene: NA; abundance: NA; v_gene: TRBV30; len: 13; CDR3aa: CAWSPGTQETQYF; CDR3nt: TGTGCCTGGAGTCCGGGGACCCAAGAGACCCAGTACTTC
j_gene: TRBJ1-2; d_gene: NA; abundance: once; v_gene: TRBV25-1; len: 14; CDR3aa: CASSEGKTRYGYTF; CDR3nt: TGTGCCAGCAGTGAGGGGAAGACTCGTTATGGCTACACCTTC
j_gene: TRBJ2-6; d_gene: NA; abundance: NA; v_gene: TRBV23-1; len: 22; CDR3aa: CASKAWQLSVRPPLSGANVLTF; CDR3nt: TGCGCCAGCAAGGCTTGGCAATTGTCGGTCCGACCCCCTCTCTCTGGGGCCAACGTCCTGACTTTC
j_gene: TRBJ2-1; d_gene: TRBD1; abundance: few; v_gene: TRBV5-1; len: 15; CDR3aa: CASRDGTGSYNEQFF; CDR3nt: TGCGCCAGCAGAGACGGGACAGGGTCCTACAATGAGCAGTTCTTC
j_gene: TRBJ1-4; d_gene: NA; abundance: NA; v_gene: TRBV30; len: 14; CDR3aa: CAWSMRPANEKLFF; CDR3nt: TGTGCCTGGAGTATGAGGCCCGCAAATGAAAAACTGTTTTTT
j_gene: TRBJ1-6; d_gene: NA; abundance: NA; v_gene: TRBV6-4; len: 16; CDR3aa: CASSEYPGTLNSPLHF; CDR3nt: TGTGCCAGCAGTGAGTACCCCGGGACACTGAATTCACCCCTCCACTTT
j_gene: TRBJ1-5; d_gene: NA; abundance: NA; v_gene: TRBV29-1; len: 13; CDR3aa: CSVWGGPDQPQHF; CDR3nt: TGCAGCGTATGGGGGGGGCCCGATCAGCCCCAGCATTTT
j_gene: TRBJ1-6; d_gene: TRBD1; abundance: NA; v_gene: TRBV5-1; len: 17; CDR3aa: CASSLESGGLSNSPLHF; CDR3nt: TGCGCCAGCAGCTTGGAGTCAGGGGGCTTAAGTAATTCACCCCTCCACTTT
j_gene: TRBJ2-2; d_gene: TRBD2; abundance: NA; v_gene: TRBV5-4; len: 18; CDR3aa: CASSPAWRGGEDTGELFF; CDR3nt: TGTGCCAGCAGCCCTGCGTGGCGGGGGGGCGAGGACACCGGGGAGCTGTTTTTT
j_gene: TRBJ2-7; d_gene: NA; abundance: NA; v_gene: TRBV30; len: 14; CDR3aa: CAWSVGQSFYEQYF; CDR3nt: TGTGCCTGGAGTGTAGGACAGTCGTTCTACGAGCAGTACTTC
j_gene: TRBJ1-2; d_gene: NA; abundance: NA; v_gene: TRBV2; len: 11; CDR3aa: CASSEAGGYTF; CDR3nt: TGTGCCAGCAGTGAGGCGGGTGGCTACACCTTC
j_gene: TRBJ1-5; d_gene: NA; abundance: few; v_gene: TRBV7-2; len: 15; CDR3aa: CASSFSSQGVRPQHF; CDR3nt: TGTGCCAGCAGCTTTTCAAGTCAGGGCGTGAGGCCCCAGCATTTT
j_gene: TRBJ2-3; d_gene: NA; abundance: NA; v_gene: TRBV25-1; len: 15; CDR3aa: CASSEYWGSTDTQYF; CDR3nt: TGTGCCAGCAGTGAATATTGGGGTAGCACAGATACGCAGTATTTT
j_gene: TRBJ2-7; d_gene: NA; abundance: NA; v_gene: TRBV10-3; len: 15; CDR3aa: CAISDSALRPYEQYF; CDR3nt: TGTGCCATCAGTGATTCTGCCCTGAGACCCTACGAGCAGTACTTC
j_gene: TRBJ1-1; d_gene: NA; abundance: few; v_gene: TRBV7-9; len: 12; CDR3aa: CASSLMDTEAFF; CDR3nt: TGTGCCAGCAGCTTAATGGACACTGAAGCTTTCTTT
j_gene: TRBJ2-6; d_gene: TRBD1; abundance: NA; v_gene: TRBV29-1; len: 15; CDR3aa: CSVRQGNSGANVLTF; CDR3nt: TGCAGCGTTAGACAGGGAAACTCTGGGGCCAACGTCCTGACTTTC
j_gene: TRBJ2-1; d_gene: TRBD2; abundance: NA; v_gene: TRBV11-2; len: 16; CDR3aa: CASSLGLAGGQSEQFF; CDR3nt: TGTGCCAGCAGCTTAGGGTTAGCGGGGGGGCAAAGTGAGCAGTTCTTC
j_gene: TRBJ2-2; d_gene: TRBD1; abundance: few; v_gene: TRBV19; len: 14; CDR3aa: CASRGTGVTGELFF; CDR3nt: TGTGCCAGTAGGGGGACAGGCGTGACCGGGGAGCTGTTTTTT
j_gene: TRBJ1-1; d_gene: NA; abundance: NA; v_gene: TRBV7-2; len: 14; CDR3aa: CASSLDFGGTEAFF; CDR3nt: TGTGCCAGCAGCTTAGATTTCGGTGGGACAGAAGCTTTCTTT
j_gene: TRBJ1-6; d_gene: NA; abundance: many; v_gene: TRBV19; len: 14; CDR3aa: CATQSGAGSSPLHF; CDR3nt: TGTGCCACCCAGTCAGGGGCGGGAAGTTCACCCCTCCACTTT
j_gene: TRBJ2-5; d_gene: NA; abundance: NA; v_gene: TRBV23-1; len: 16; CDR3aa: CASSQSLSTWQETQYF; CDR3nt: TGCGCCAGCAGTCAATCTTTGTCGACATGGCAAGAGACCCAGTACTTC
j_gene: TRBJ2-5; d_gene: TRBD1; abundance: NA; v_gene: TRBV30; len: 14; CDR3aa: CAWSDGFRGETQYF; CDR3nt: TGTGCCTGGAGTGACGGGTTCAGGGGGGAGACCCAGTACTTC
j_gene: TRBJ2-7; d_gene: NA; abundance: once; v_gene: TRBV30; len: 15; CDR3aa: CAWSVGGTVTYEQYF; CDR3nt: TGTGCCTGGAGTGTAGGGGGGACGGTGACCTACGAGCAGTACTTC
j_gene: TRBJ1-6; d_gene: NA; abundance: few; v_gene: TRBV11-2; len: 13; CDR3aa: CASSSNTNSPLHF; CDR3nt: TGTGCCAGCAGCTCGAACACTAATTCACCCCTCCACTTT
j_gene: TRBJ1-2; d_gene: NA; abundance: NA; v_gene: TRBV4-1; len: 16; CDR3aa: CASSRIPGRNLYGYTF; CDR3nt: TGCGCCAGCAGCCGAATACCGGGCCGGAACCTATATGGCTACACCTTC
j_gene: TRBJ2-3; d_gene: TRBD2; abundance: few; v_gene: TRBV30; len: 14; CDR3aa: CAWEPGLAVDTQYF; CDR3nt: TGTGCCTGGGAACCGGGACTAGCAGTAGATACGCAGTATTTT
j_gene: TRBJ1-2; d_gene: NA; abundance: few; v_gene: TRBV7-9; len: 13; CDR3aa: CASSLARTDGYTF; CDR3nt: TGTGCCAGCAGCTTAGCGCGAACAGATGGCTACACCTTC